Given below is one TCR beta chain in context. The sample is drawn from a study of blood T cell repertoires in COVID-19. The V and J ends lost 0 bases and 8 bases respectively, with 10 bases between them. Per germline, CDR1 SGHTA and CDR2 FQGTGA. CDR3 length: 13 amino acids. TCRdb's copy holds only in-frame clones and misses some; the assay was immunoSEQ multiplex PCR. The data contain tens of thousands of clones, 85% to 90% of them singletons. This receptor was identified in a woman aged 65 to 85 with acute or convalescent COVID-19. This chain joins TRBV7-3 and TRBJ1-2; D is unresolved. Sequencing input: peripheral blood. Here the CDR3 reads CASSLTDAGGYTF. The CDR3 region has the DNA TGTGCCAGCAGCTTAACTGACGCAGGCGGCTACACCTTC.